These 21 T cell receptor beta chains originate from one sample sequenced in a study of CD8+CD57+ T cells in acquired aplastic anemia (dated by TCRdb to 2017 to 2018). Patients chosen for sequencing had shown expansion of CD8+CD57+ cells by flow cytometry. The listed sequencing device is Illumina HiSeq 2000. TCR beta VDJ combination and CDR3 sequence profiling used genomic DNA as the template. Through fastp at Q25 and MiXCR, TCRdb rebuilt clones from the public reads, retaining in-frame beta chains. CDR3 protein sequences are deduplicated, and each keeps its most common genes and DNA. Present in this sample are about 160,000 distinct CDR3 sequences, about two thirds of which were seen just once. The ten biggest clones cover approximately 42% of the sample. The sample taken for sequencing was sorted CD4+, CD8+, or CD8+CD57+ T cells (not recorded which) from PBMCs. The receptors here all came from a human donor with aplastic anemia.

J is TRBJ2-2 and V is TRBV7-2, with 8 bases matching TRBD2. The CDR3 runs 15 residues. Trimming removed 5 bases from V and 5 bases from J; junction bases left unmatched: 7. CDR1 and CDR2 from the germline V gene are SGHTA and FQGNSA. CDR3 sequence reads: CASSPGGGRTGELFF. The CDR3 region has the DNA TGTGCCAGCAGCCCCGGGGGGGGGAGAACCGGGGAGCTGTTTTTT.

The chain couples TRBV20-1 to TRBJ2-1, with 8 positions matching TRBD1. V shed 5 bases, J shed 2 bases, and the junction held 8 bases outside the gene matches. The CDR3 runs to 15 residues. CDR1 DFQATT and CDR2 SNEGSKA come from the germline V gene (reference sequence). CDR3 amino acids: CSAPGQASPYNEQFF. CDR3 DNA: TGCAGTGCTCCGGGACAGGCTAGCCCCTACAATGAGCAGTTCTTC.

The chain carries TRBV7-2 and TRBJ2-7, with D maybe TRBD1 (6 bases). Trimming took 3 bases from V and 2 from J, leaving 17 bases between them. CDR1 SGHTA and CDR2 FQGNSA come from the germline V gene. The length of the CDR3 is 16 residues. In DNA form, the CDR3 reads TGTGCCAGCAGCTTTGCCGAAGACAGGTTTGCCTACGAGCAGTACTTC. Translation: CASSFAEDRFAYEQYF. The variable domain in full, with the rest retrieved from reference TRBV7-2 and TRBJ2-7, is GAGVSQSPSNKVTEKGKDVELRCDPISGHTALYWYRQSLGQGLEFLIYFQGNSAPDKSGLPSDRFSAERTGGSVSTLTIQRTQQEDSAVYLCASSFAEDRFAYEQYFGPGTRLTVT.

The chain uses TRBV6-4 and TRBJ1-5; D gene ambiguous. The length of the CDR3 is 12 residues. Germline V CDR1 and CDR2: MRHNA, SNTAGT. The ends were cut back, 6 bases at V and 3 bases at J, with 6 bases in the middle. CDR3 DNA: TGTGCCAGCAGGATCGTCAATCAGCCCCAGCATTTT. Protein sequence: CASRIVNQPQHF.

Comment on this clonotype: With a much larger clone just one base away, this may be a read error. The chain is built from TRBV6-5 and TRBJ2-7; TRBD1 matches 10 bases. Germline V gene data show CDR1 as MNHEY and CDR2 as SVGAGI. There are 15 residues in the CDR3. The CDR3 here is CASRNGQGETYKQYF. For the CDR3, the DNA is TGTGCCAGCAGAAATGGACAGGGGGAGACCTACAAGCAGTACTTC.

Here the CDR3 reads CASSETGGAGLYNEQFF. CDR3 nucleotide sequence: TGTGCCAGCAGTGAAACAGGGGGCGCAGGGCTATACAATGAGCAGTTCTTC. This chain connects TRBV25-1 to TRBJ2-1; TRBD1 matches 9 bases. V trimming: 2 bases; J trimming: 4 bases; junction bases outside the gene matches: 9. The CDR3 totals 17 residues. The germline V gene encodes CDR1 MGHDK and CDR2 SYGVNS. Complete variable domain (other parts from reference TRBV25-1 and TRBJ2-1): EADIYQTPRYLVIGTGKKITLECSQTMGHDKMYWYQQDPGMELHLIHYSYGVNSTEKGDLSSESTVSRIRTEHFPLTLESARPSHTSQYLCASSETGGAGLYNEQFFGPGTRLTVL.

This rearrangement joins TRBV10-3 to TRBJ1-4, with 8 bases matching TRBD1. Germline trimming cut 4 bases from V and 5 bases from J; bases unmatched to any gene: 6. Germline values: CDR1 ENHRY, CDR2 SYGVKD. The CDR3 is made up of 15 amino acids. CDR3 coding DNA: TGTGCCATCAGTGGGACCGGGACAGGAAATGAAAAACTGTTTTTT. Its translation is CAISGTGTGNEKLFF.

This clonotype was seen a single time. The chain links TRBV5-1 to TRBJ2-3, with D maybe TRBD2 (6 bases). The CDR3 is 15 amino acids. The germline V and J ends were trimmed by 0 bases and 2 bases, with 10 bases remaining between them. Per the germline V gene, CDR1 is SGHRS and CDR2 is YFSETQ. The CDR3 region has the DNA TGCGCCAGCAGCTTGGCGGGGACTCCCACAGATACGCAGTATTTT. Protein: CASSLAGTPTDTQYF.

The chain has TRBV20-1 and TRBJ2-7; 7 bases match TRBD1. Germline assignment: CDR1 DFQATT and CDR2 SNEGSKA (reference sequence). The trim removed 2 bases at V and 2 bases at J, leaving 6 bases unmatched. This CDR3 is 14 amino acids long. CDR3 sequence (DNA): TGCAGTGCTAGAAGTACAGGGGTTCCCTACGAGCAGTACTTC. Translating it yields CSARSTGVPYEQYF.

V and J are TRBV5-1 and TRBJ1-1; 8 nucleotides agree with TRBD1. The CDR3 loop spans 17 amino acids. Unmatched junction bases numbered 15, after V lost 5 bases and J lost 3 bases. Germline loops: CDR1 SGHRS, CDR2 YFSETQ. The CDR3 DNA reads TGCGCCAGCAGTTTGAGGGGACAGGCTCGTGTGGACACTGAAGCTTTCTTT. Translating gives CASSLRGQARVDTEAFF.

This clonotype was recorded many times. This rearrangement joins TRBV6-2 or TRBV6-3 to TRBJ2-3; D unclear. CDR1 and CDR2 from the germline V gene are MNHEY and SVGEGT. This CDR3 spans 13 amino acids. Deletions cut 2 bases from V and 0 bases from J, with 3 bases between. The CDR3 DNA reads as TGTGCCAGCAGTTACGACAGCACAGATACGCAGTATTTT. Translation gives CASSYDSTDTQYF.

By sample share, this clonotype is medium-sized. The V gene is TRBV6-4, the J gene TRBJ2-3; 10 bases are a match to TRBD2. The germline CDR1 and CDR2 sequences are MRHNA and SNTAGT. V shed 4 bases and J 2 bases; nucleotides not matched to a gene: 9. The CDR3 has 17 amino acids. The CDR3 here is CASSATGLAQATDTQYF. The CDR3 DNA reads TGTGCCAGCAGTGCCACGGGACTAGCGCAGGCCACAGATACGCAGTATTTT.

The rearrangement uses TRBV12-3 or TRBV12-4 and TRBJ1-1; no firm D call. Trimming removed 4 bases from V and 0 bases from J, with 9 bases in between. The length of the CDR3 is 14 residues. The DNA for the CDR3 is TGTGCCAGCAGTTGGGCCGAGGTGAACACTGAAGCTTTCTTT. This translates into CASSWAEVNTEAFF.

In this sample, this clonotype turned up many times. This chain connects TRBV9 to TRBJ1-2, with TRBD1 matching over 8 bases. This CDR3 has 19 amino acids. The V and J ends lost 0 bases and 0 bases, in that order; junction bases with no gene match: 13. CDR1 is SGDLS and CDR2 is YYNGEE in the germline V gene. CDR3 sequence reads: CASSVAWTGQGSSNYGYTF. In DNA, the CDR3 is TGTGCCAGCAGCGTAGCGTGGACAGGACAGGGCTCCTCTAACTATGGCTACACCTTC. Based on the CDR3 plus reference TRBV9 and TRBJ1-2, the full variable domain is DSGVTQTPKHLITATGQRVTLRCSPRSGDLSVYWYQQSLDQGLQFLIQYYNGEERAKGNILERFSAQQFPDLHSELNLSSLELGDSALYFCASSVAWTGQGSSNYGYTFGSGTRLTVV.

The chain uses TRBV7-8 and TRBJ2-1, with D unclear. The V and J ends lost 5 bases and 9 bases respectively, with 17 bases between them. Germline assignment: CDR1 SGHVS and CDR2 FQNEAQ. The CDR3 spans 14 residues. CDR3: CASSQVASSGEQFF. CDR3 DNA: TGTGCCAGCAGCCAGGTGGCCTCCAGTGGTGAGCAGTTCTTC. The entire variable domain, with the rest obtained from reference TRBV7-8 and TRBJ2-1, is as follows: GAGVSQSPRYKVAKRGQDVALRCDPISGHVSLFWYQQALGQGPEFLTYFQNEAQLDKSGLPSDRFFAERPEGSVSTLKIQRTQQEDSAVYLCASSQVASSGEQFFGPGTRLTVL.

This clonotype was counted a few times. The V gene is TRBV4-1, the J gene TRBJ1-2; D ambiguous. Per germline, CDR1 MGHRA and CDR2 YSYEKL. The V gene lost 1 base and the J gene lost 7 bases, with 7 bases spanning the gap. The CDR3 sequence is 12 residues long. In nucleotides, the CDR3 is TGCGCCAGCAGCCAAGGATGGAGTGGCTACACCTTC. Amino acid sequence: CASSQGWSGYTF.

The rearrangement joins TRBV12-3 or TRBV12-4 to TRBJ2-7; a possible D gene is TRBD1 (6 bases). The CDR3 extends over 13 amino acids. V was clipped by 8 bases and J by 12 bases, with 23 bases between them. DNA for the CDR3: TGTGCCAGCGCTGAAAGGACAGCCCGTAGACTGTACTTC. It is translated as CASAERTARRLYF.

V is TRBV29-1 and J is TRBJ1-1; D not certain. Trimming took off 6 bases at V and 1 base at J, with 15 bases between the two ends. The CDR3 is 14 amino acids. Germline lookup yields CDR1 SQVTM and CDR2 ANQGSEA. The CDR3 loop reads CSVTRSDPNTEAFF. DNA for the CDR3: TGCAGCGTGACAAGGTCTGACCCGAACACTGAAGCTTTCTTT.

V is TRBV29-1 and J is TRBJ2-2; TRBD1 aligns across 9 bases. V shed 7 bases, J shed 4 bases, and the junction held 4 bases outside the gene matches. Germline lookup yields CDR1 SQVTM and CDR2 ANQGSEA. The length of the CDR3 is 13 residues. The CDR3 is CSGGTGSTGELFF. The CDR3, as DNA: TGCAGCGGTGGGACAGGGAGCACCGGGGAGCTGTTTTTT.

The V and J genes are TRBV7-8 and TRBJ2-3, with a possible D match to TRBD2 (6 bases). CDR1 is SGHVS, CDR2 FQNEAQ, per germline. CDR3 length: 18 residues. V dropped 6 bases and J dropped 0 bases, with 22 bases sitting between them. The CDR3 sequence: CASSHPLGRDHSTDTQYF. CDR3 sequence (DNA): TGTGCCAGCAGTCATCCTTTGGGGCGGGACCATAGCACAGATACGCAGTATTTT.

The CDR3 sequence: CASRVGGTEAFF. CDR3 coding DNA: TGTGCCAGCAGGGTTGGGGGAACTGAAGCTTTCTTT. The gene calls are TRBV25-1 and TRBJ1-1, with a possible D match to TRBD1 (5 bases). The V and J ends lost 6 bases and 5 bases respectively, with 10 bases between them. The CDR3 sequence is 12 residues long. Germline V gives CDR1 MGHDK, CDR2 SYGVNS.